The sequence of this T cell receptor (beta chain) was determined in a study of shared clonotypes between healthy human individuals. Study as a whole: In total, the donors were a couple of women and a few men aged 18 to 49.

TCRdb keeps only in-frame clones here, not all; method: immunoSEQ multiplex PCR. This sample has roughly 2.6 million clones, with 85% to 95% found just once. A note on this clone: Germline is not matched at one junction end, which may reflect a read error.

This CDR3 is built from 11 residues. From germline, CDR1 is MNHNS and CDR2 SASEGT. The rearrangement uses TRBV6-1 and TRBJ2-4; TRBD1 agrees at 7 bases. Sequencing was done on a sample of naive CD4+ T cells sorted from blood. Specified subset: CD45RA+ positively selected. The sequence came from a man aged 18 to 35 in good health. For the CDR3, the DNA is TGTGCCAGCAGTTTACCGGGACAGCACTCTTTC. Translation gives CASSLPGQHSF.